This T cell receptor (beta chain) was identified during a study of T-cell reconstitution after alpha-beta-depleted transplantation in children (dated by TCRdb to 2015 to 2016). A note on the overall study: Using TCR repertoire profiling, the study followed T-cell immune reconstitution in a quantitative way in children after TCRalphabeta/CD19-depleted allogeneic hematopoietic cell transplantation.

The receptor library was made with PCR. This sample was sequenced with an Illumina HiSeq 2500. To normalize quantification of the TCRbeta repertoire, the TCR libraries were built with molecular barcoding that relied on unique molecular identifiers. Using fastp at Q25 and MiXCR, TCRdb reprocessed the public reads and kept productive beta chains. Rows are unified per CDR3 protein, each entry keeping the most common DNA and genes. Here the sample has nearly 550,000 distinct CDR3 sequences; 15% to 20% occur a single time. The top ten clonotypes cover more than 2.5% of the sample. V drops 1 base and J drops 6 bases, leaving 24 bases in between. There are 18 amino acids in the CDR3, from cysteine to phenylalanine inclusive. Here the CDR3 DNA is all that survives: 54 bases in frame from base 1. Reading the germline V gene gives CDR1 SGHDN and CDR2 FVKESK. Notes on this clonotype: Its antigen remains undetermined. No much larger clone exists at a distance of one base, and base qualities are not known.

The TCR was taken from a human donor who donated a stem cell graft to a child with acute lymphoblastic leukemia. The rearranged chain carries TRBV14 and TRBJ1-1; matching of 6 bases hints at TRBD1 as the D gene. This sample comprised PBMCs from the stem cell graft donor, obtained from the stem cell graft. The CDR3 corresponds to CASSQGYRFRGAQPEAFF. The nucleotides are TGTGCCAGCAGCCAAGGGTATCGATTTCGGGGGGCCCAGCCTGAAGCTTTCTTT.